This entry lists 18 T cell receptor beta chains sequenced from one sample in a study of blood T cells in healthy people across ages. With a J-beta primer mix and a sample-barcoded 5' primer, a second PCR ran about 7 to 12 cycles. TCRdb processed the 5' RACE reads anew with MiXCR; each CDR3 protein has one entry. The data contain about 600,000 distinct CDR3 sequences, about 45% of them singletons. Sequencing was performed on blood. These receptors all stem from a man aged 80 or over in good health.

In this sample, this clonotype turned up many times. In nucleotides, the CDR3 is TGTGCCAGCAGTTCCGGACAGGGCGGTCAGCCCCAGCATTTT. This encodes CASSSGQGGQPQHF. The chain employs TRBV6-5 and TRBJ1-5; 8 positions match TRBD1. This CDR3 is 14 amino acids long. Losses at the gene ends were 4 bases for V and 6 bases for J; bases not matched to a gene: 5. Germline values: CDR1 MNHEY, CDR2 SVGAGI.

The chain links TRBV20-1 to TRBJ1-4, with a tentative D call TRBD1 (5 bases). The CDR3 has 12 residues. The V and J ends lost 6 bases and 8 bases respectively, with 13 bases between them. Germline V CDR1 and CDR2: DFQATT, SNEGSKA (reference sequence). The CDR3 reads CSAWGTEEKLFF. The CDR3 region has the DNA TGCAGTGCATGGGGGACGGAAGAAAAACTGTTTTTT.

This sequence joins TRBV20-1 and TRBJ1-5; 8 nucleotides agree with TRBD1. The CDR3 has 15 residues. Trimming at V came to 5 bases and at J to 0 bases, leaving 6 bases not matched to a gene. Germline V gene sequence: CDR1 DFQATT, CDR2 SNEGSKA (reference sequence). The CDR3 nucleotides are TGCAGTGCTGCCCGACAGGGGAATAGCAATCAGCCCCAGCATTTT. Its protein product is CSAARQGNSNQPQHF.

Only a few counts were recorded for this clonotype. At one end the junction does not follow the germline gene, possibly because of a read error. The chain recombines TRBV20-1 with TRBJ1-5, with TRBD1 matching over 8 bases. The CDR3 spans 14 residues. Germline CDR1 is DFQATT and CDR2 is SNEGSKA (reference sequence). This CDR3 reads CCARAGTGNQPQHF. In DNA, the CDR3 is TGCTGTGCTAGAGCCGGGACAGGTAATCAGCCCCAGCATTTT.

The chain has TRBV20-1 and TRBJ1-1, with TRBD1 as a possible D gene (5 bases). The V end was cut by 4 bases, the J end by 0 bases, with 12 bases between. CDR1 DFQATT and CDR2 SNEGSKA come from the germline V gene (reference sequence). The CDR3 length is 14 residues. The CDR3 region is CSATGETMNTEAFF. CDR3 nucleotide sequence: TGCAGTGCTACGGGGGAGACGATGAACACTGAAGCTTTCTTT.

This chain connects TRBV9 to TRBJ2-1; 8 nucleotides line up with TRBD1. Trimming took 0 bases from V and 9 from J; bases not matched to a gene: 11. The CDR3 extends over 16 amino acids. Germline V gene sequence: CDR1 SGDLS, CDR2 YYNGEE. Written as DNA, the CDR3 is TGTGCCAGCAGCGTAGGTCCCAGGGGGCAGAACAGTGAGCAGTTCTTC. As protein: CASSVGPRGQNSEQFF. Full variable domain (outside the CDR3, taken from reference TRBV9 and TRBJ2-1): DSGVTQTPKHLITATGQRVTLRCSPRSGDLSVYWYQQSLDQGLQFLIQYYNGEERAKGNILERFSAQQFPDLHSELNLSSLELGDSALYFCASSVGPRGQNSEQFFGPGTRLTVL.

The genes are TRBV29-1 and TRBJ1-3; D is possibly TRBD1 (5 bases). Trimming pared 6 bases from V and 2 bases from J, leaving 11 bases between. The CDR3 is 13 amino acids. The germline V gene has CDR1 SQVTM and CDR2 ANQGSEA. In DNA form, the CDR3 reads TGCAGCGTCGGGACTCAAACTGGAAACACCATATATTTT. Translated, it gives CSVGTQTGNTIYF.

In its sample, this clonotype was seen a few times. This chain uses TRBV5-1 with TRBJ2-1, with 8 bases aligning to TRBD1. The CDR3 is 16 residues long. The ends lost 1 base at V and 1 base at J; junction bases unmatched: 4. Germline V gene data show CDR1 as SGHRS and CDR2 as YFSETQ. CDR3 protein: CASSLMTGVSYNEQFF. CDR3 coding DNA: TGCGCCAGCAGCTTGATGACAGGGGTTTCCTACAATGAGCAGTTCTTC.

Concerning this clonotype itself: This clone may be a read error of a much larger clone one base away. The rearrangement joins TRBV7-2 to TRBJ2-1; D is unclear. Looked up from germline, CDR1 is SGHTA and CDR2 is FQGNSA. The CDR3 is 10 residues long. Trimming took off 5 bases at V and 8 bases at J, with 4 bases between the two ends. In nucleotides, the CDR3 is TGTGCCAGCAGCAACCATGAGCAGTTCTTC. It codes for CASSNHEQFF.

CDR3 DNA: TGTGCCAGCAGCAAGCAACTAGCGGGAGTGAGAAATGAGCAGTTCTTC. Protein product: CASSKQLAGVRNEQFF. The chain joins TRBV7-9 to TRBJ2-1; 11 bases match TRBD2. J lost 7 bases, V lost 5 bases, and 10 bases had no gene match. Germline values: CDR1 SEHNR, CDR2 FQNEAQ (reference sequence). This CDR3 comprises 16 residues.

The chain is built from TRBV29-1 and TRBJ2-6; D is unclear. Germline CDR1 is SQVTM and CDR2 is ANQGSEA. The length of the CDR3 is 13 residues. V was shortened by 5 bases and J by 0 bases, with 5 bases between the two germline ends. The CDR3 coding sequence is TGCAGCGTTATGGTCTCTGGGGCCAACGTCCTGACTTTC. It codes for CSVMVSGANVLTF.

This clonotype occurred a few times. The rearrangement links TRBV7-2 to TRBJ2-3, with D possibly TRBD1 on 6 matching bases. The germline V gene has CDR1 SGHTA and CDR2 FQGNSA. V was cut by 6 bases and J by 7 bases, with 14 bases left in between. The CDR3 is 13 amino acids. The DNA for the CDR3 is TGTGCCAGCAGGTTCTCAGGGGTTCATACGCAGTATTTT. This codes for CASRFSGVHTQYF. Full variable domain (rest looked up from reference TRBV7-2 and TRBJ2-3): GAGVSQSPSNKVTEKGKDVELRCDPISGHTALYWYRQSLGQGLEFLIYFQGNSAPDKSGLPSDRFSAERTGGSVSTLTIQRTQQEDSAVYLCASRFSGVHTQYFGPGTRLTVL.

Regarding this clonotype: Its ends do not fully match the called genes, so a read error is possible. The J gene is TRBJ2-4, the V gene TRBV9, with D possibly TRBD1 on 7 matching bases. The CDR3 spans 14 residues. Per the germline V gene, CDR1 is SGDLS and CDR2 is YYNGEE. The CDR3 bases are TGTGTCAGCAGCGTAGGAGTAGGGGGCGGGGAGCAGTACTTC. Residues: CVSSVGVGGGEQYF.

The chain recombines TRBV7-2 with TRBJ2-1; 9 bases are a match to TRBD2. V lost 2 bases to trimming and J lost 4 bases; unmatched junction nucleotides: 6. Per germline, CDR1 SGHTA and CDR2 FQGNSA. The CDR3 has 16 amino acids. CDR3 coding DNA: TGTGCCAGCAGCTTATCCTCGACTAGCGGATACAATGAGCAGTTCTTC. Protein product: CASSLSSTSGYNEQFF.

As for this clonotype: A much larger clone differs from this one at a single base, so this may be a read error. The rearrangement uses TRBV6-5 and TRBJ2-1, with D unclear. The CDR3 length is 13 residues. Germline V lookup: CDR1 MNHEY, CDR2 SVGAGI. This chain's CDR3 is CAGSPYTHNEQFF. The CDR3 DNA follows: TGTGCCGGCAGTCCATATACCCACAATGAGCAGTTCTTC.

V is TRBV5-1 and J is TRBJ2-5; 8 bases fit TRBD1. The J call is uncertain, as TRBJ2-7 better fits the DNA end. Per the germline V gene, CDR1 is SGHRS and CDR2 is YFSETQ. The CDR3 length is 15 residues. For the CDR3, the DNA is TGCGCCAGCAGCTTGGATCTGGACAGGGCTTCCGAGCAGTACTTC. Protein product: CASSLDLDRASEQYF.

Only a few counts were recorded for this clonotype. The chain combines TRBV20-1 with TRBJ2-6; 7 bases are a match to TRBD1. Germline V lookup: CDR1 DFQATT, CDR2 SNEGSKA (reference sequence). J was trimmed by 1 base and V by 3 bases; bases with no gene match: 0. The CDR3 extends over 14 amino acids. Here the CDR3 reads CSARGQSGANVLTF. The CDR3 DNA sequence: TGCAGTGCTAGGGGACAGTCTGGGGCCAACGTCCTGACTTTC.

This clonotype was picked up a small number of times. V usage is TRBV5-1 and J usage is TRBJ2-3; D may be TRBD2 (5 bases). Germline values: CDR1 SGHRS, CDR2 YFSETQ. There are 14 residues in the CDR3. Trimming left V 4 bases short and J 6 bases short, with 15 bases between. CDR3 protein: CASSQLGSTDTQYF. The DNA of the CDR3 is TGCGCCAGCAGCCAGTTGGGGAGTACGGATACGCAGTATTTT.